This T cell receptor beta chain appears in the sequencing data of a study of glioma-infiltrating T cells after dendritic cell vaccination. The wider study: Dendritic cell vaccine was injected intradermally three times, biweekly.

Amplification used 60 V beta primers and 13 J beta primers. Data came from immunoSEQ multiplex PCR; TCRdb stores just in-frame clones and leaves some out. The repertoire holds fewer than 40,000 clones, approximately 91% seen once, with about 2% in the top ten. Germline V gene sequence: CDR1 MNHNS, CDR2 SASEGT. The CDR3 consists of 13 residues. Sequencing was performed on blood, taken before dendritic cell vaccination. The chain combines TRBV6-1 with TRBJ2-5; tentatively, D is TRBD2 (5 bases). The J call is in doubt because the DNA end fits TRBJ2-7 better. This receptor was taken from a human donor with glioblastoma. The CDR3 DNA reads TGTGCCAGCAGTGAGTTGGCGGGCTACGAGCAGTACTTC. Its translation is CASSELAGYEQYF.